This T cell receptor beta chain was sequenced in a study of T-cell reconstitution after alpha-beta-depleted transplantation in children. Study-wide results and caveats: A year had passed since transplant, and T-cell counts and diversity by then came mostly from newly produced T cells. After transplant, high TCRbeta diversity at day 60 in some patients arose from surviving recipient T cells and thymic progenitors. Two months or so post-transplant, alpha-beta T cells reportedly derived from several hundred expanded graft clones.

This clonotype has at least ten counts. Its matching antigen is unknown. Unique molecular identifiers were used in preparing the TCRbeta library. Each CDR3 protein is one row after TCRdb ran MiXCR on the PCR reads. The data hold about 580,000 distinct CDR3 sequences, with about 23% observed a single time. V was clipped by 5 bases and J by 4 bases, with 9 bases between them. Germline-derived CDR1 and CDR2 are MNHNS and SASEGT. This CDR3 has 13 amino acids. The TCR originated in a boy younger than two who had a stem cell transplant for acute myeloid leukemia, so the T cells may come from the graft donor. Sequencing used PBMCs, mostly from graft donor cells, obtained 360 days after TCRalphabeta/CD19-depleted stem cell transplant. The chain carries TRBV6-1 and TRBJ2-1, with D possibly being TRBD1 (6 bases). CDR3 nucleotides: TGTGCCAGCAGTCGAACAGGGTACAATGAGCAGTTCTTC. Its protein product is CASSRTGYNEQFF.